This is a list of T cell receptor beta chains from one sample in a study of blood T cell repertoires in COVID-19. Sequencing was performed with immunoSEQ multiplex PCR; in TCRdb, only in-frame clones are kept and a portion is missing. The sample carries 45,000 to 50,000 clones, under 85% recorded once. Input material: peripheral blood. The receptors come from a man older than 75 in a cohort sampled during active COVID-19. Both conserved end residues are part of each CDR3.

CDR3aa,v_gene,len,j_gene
CASSEWRETGDTQYF,TRBV2,15,TRBJ2-3
CASSLAGTNYEQYF,TRBV7-2,14,TRBJ2-7
CASSQGLAEYNEQFF,TRBV7-2,15,TRBJ2-1
CASSGRTGDQPQHF,TRBV7-2,14,TRBJ1-5
CASSSQGDGNQPQHF,TRBV7-9,15,TRBJ1-5
CASSTGTSGGQFKETQYF,TRBV5-1,18,TRBJ2-5
CASSPGQVNYEQYF,TRBV5-1,14,TRBJ2-7
CASSPPGLGLYNVLTF,TRBV18,16,TRBJ2-6
CASSLAGDEQYF,TRBV28,12,TRBJ2-7
CASSQGGGRPDEQFF,TRBV3-1/TRBV3-2,15,TRBJ2-1
CASREFSGNTIYF,TRBV10-2,13,TRBJ1-3
CASSAGQGGYNSPLHF,TRBV5-1,16,TRBJ1-6
CASSQVGQGRNNEQFF,TRBV4-1,16,TRBJ2-1
CATSDPGTSGRAGEQYF,TRBV24-1,17,TRBJ2-7
CASRDRTARENEQFF,TRBV19,15,TRBJ2-1
CASSSPRGGPKGNQPQHF,TRBV28,18,TRBJ1-5
CASSLKLASSYNEQFF,TRBV7-2,16,TRBJ2-1
CASSMIPGGGDTQYF,TRBV4-1,15,TRBJ2-3
CASSLYSARTLHF,TRBV28,13,TRBJ1-6
CASSEGGQGADTQYF,TRBV10-1,15,TRBJ2-3
CASSLQTPLDEQYF,TRBV5-1,14,TRBJ2-7
CASSPPGYNEQFF,TRBV3-1/TRBV3-2,13,TRBJ2-1
CASSRGLAGVETQYF,TRBV5-1,15,TRBJ2-5
CASSPGLDGTGELFF,TRBV11-3,15,TRBJ2-2
CASSSGTANTEAFF,TRBV5-1,14,TRBJ1-1
CASSLRGPGQSPYEQYF,TRBV7-9,17,TRBJ2-7
CASSLEGIYTGELFF,TRBV5-1,15,TRBJ2-2
CASSYGLEAETQYF,TRBV5-1,14,TRBJ2-5
CASRIQVRETQYF,TRBV2,13,TRBJ2-5
CASSRTGNGELFF,TRBV12-3/TRBV12-4,13,TRBJ2-2
CASSPTGGVTGELFF,TRBV11-2,15,TRBJ2-2
CASSLGGTGHTGELFF,TRBV5-4,16,TRBJ2-2
CASGTGTRTGELFF,TRBV2,14,TRBJ2-2
CASSYSWADSGNTIYF,TRBV6-5,16,TRBJ1-3
CASTSGTGEEKLFF,TRBV28,14,TRBJ1-4
CATCEGYNNEQFF,TRBV15,13,TRBJ2-1
CASSQIGRGAGNTIYF,TRBV14,16,TRBJ1-3
CASSSGSNTDTQYF,TRBV5-4,14,TRBJ2-3
CASSLMGLAFQETQYF,TRBV5-6,16,TRBJ2-5
CASRGRTGYEQYF,TRBV6-6,13,TRBJ2-7
CASGTGALGEQFF,TRBV19,13,TRBJ2-1
CASSLGAGTEAFF,TRBV11-2,13,TRBJ1-1
CASSKKEGQGQRPQHF,TRBV21-1,16,TRBJ1-5
CASSLSEQGGIEQFF,TRBV7-2,15,TRBJ2-1
CASSIRDRLHYGYTF,TRBV19,15,TRBJ1-2
CASRTSGTGADTQYF,TRBV2,15,TRBJ2-3